Listed below are T cell receptor beta chains from one sample, sequenced in a study of T cell responses to AZD1222 COVID-19 vaccine. Clones were sequenced by immunoSEQ multiplex PCR, and TCRdb holds only the in-frame ones, with some missing. Of tens of thousands of clones listed, 78% were seen once; the top ten hold 21%. The sequences come from peripheral blood, collected on day 0 of AZD1222 vaccination. The receptors come from an adult in good health. The CDR3 runs from the conserved cysteine through the conserved F or W. The order of the fields is D gene, V gene, clone size, J gene, CDR3 protein, CDR3 DNA. A D gene is named only where the DNA matches it firmly. Size tells how often a clone was seen (once, few, many) or the class of an expanded clone, and some rows leave it out.

.,TRBV28,.,TRBJ1-3,CASSLATGGDLGNTIYF,TGTGCCAGCAGTCTCGCCACCGGGGGAGACCTTGGAAACACCATATATTTT
.,TRBV7-2,.,TRBJ2-3,CASSSFYGGADTQYF,TGTGCCAGCAGCTCTTTTTACGGGGGCGCAGATACGCAGTATTTT
TRBD2,TRBV7-6,once,TRBJ2-1,CASSLTGTSAYNEQFF,TGTGCCAGCAGCTTAACCGGGACTAGCGCATACAATGAGCAGTTCTTC
.,TRBV10-3,.,TRBJ2-2,CAISDGDGELFF,TGTGCCATCAGTGACGGGGACGGGGAGCTGTTTTTT
TRBD2,TRBV27,.,TRBJ2-5,CASSLVETSGRPRWGKETQYF,TGTGCCAGCAGTTTAGTCGAGACTAGCGGGAGGCCCAGATGGGGGAAAGAGACCCAGTACTTC
.,TRBV25-1,.,TRBJ2-7,CASSPRTGIPYEQYF,TGTGCCAGCAGCCCCAGGACGGGCATCCCCTACGAGCAGTACTTC
.,TRBV29-1,.,TRBJ2-5,CSVDRGFRETQYF,TGCAGCGTTGATCGGGGCTTCCGGGAGACCCAGTACTTC
.,TRBV28,.,TRBJ2-2,CASSLGGDGELFF,TGTGCCAGCAGTTTAGGCGGAGACGGGGAGCTGTTTTTT
.,TRBV7-9,.,TRBJ2-2,CASSLPSAVELFF,TGTGCCAGCAGCTTACCCTCGGCGGTGGAGCTGTTTTTT
TRBD1,TRBV19,few,TRBJ1-5,CASIAGEYAGRGLGYDQPQHF,TGTGCCAGTATCGCTGGTGAATATGCGGGCAGGGGGCTTGGGTATGATCAGCCCCAGCATTTT